This passage covers 28 T cell receptor beta chains from one sample sequenced in a study of identical twins. One entry per CDR3 protein, called by TCRdb with MiXCR from the 5' RACE reads. The sample shows some 710,000 distinct CDR3 sequences, less than 7% of them seen only once. Input material: naive T cells sorted from blood. The receptors shown here come from a man aged 18-30 years in good health.

Many counts were recorded for this clonotype. The chain uses TRBV27 and TRBJ2-5; a possible D gene is TRBD1 (6 bases). V gave up 8 bases and J gave up 0 bases, with 19 bases separating them. This CDR3 comprises 16 residues. Germline loops: CDR1 MNHEY, CDR2 SMNVEV (reference sequence). The CDR3 loop reads CASHSGTSSYQETQYF. CDR3 nucleotides: TGTGCCAGCCACTCCGGGACATCCTCCTACCAAGAGACCCAGTACTTC.

This clonotype was counted many times. The J gene is TRBJ1-4, the V gene TRBV21-1; the table's D call of TRBD1 was not tested on the DNA. TRBV21-1 counts as a pseudogene. The CDR3 loop spans 13 amino acids. The CDR3 reads CASEPDRDEKLFF. The CDR3 bases are TGTGCCAGCGAGCCGGACAGGGATGAAAAACTGTTTTTT.

This clonotype has at least ten counts. The chain combines TRBV5-1 with TRBJ1-4; D might be TRBD1 (5 bases). The length of the CDR3 is 17 residues. V shed 4 bases and J shed 7 bases, with 23 bases lying between them. Germline assignment: CDR1 SGHRS and CDR2 YFSETQ. This chain's CDR3 is CASSPGPRGDGREKLFF. The CDR3 nucleotides are TGCGCCAGCAGCCCAGGGCCGCGAGGGGACGGCCGTGAAAAACTGTTTTTT.

This clonotype was detected many times. The chain couples TRBV10-3 to TRBJ2-1; 7 bases match TRBD2. There are 16 residues in the CDR3. Germline trimming cut 7 bases from V and 0 bases from J; bases unmatched to any gene: 9. In germline, CDR1 is ENHRY, CDR2 SYGVKD. CDR3 protein: CAINPSSGSSYNEQFF. In DNA, the CDR3 is TGTGCCATCAACCCATCTAGCGGTAGCTCCTACAATGAGCAGTTCTTC.

The sample holds a few counts of this clonotype. CDR3 DNA: TGCGCCAGCAGCTCGAAGGGGGGGAACGAGCAGTACTTC. This translates into CASSSKGGNEQYF. The rearrangement joins TRBV5-1 to TRBJ2-7; weak D call: TRBD2 (7 bases). V shed 3 bases and J shed 5 bases, with 12 bases lying between them. Germline loops: CDR1 SGHRS, CDR2 YFSETQ. The CDR3 is 13 amino acids.

The chain employs TRBV6-1 and TRBJ2-7, with 11 bases matching TRBD2. Germline V lookup: CDR1 MNHNS, CDR2 SASEGT. The V gene end was trimmed by 10 bases and the J gene end by 2 bases; junction bases not matched to a gene: 7. This CDR3 is 14 amino acids long. The DNA for the CDR3 is TGTGCCATCGTACGACTAGCGGGACCCTACGAGCAGTACTTC. Translating it yields CAIVRLAGPYEQYF.

This clonotype was recorded at least ten times. CDR3 loop: CASSLGTTGTLHF. CDR3 DNA: TGTGCCAGCAGCTTAGGCACGACAGGCACCCTCCACTTT. The chain couples TRBV7-3 to TRBJ1-6; D perhaps matches TRBD1 (6 bases). The CDR3 has 13 residues. Germline values: CDR1 SGHTA, CDR2 FQGTGA. The V end lost 2 bases, the J end lost 14 bases, and 13 bases lay between the germline ends.

This clonotype has a handful of counts. The genes are TRBV2 and TRBJ2-1; 9 bases agree with TRBD1. The CDR3 is 15 amino acids. The germline V gene encodes CDR1 SNHLY and CDR2 FYNNEI. With 10 bases clipped from V and 7 bases from J, the junction kept 14 bases outside the gene matches. CDR3 sequence (DNA): TGTGCCACCGAAGTAGTACAGGGGGCGAGGAATGAGCAGTTCTTC. Its protein is CATEVVQGARNEQFF.

This clonotype was recorded at least ten times. The chain couples TRBV5-1 to TRBJ2-3; TRBD1 is a possible D gene (5 bases). This CDR3 contains 14 residues. Trimming took 4 bases from V and 1 from J, leaving 10 bases between them. Germline lookup yields CDR1 SGHRS and CDR2 YFSETQ. The CDR3 nucleotides are TGCGCCAGCAGCCGTGACAGACGCACAGATACGCAGTATTTT. Translated: CASSRDRRTDTQYF.

This clonotype was counted many times. V and J are TRBV11-2 and TRBJ2-7; D is uncertain. The germline gives CDR1 SGHAT, CDR2 FQNNGV. V was cut by 5 bases and J by 3 bases, with 14 bases left in between. The CDR3 sequence is 14 residues long. The CDR3 DNA sequence: TGTGCCAGCAGCACTAAAAAAACGGGCTACGAGCAGTACGTC. Its translation: CASSTKKTGYEQYV.

This clonotype was counted many times. The rearrangement links TRBV20-1 to TRBJ2-1; D remains ambiguous. CDR3 length: 13 residues. Germline V gene sequence: CDR1 DFQATT, CDR2 SNEGSKA (reference sequence). Trimming took off 7 bases at V and 4 bases at J, with 14 bases between the two ends. The CDR3 coding sequence is TGCAGTGTGGACGAAGAATTGTACAATGAGCAGTTCTTC. Translated: CSVDEELYNEQFF.

This clonotype was detected many times. The chain employs TRBV27 and TRBJ2-1, with D unclear. CDR3 length: 15 residues. Germline V gene lookup returns CDR1 MNHEY and CDR2 SMNVEV (reference sequence). Trimming took 3 bases from V and 4 from J, leaving 13 bases between them. CDR3 sequence (DNA): TGTGCCAGCAGTTTGGTGGGTCCCAATTACAATGAGCAGTTCTTC. It yields the protein CASSLVGPNYNEQFF.

This clonotype was seen repeatedly, ten times or more. The rearrangement uses TRBV20-1 and TRBJ2-7; D remains unclear. Trimming shortened V by 0 bases and J by 3 bases, and 15 bases separated the two germline ends. Germline CDR1 DFQATT, CDR2 SNEGSKA (reference sequence). The CDR3 runs to 15 residues. The CDR3 bases are TGCAGTGCTAGAGACTCGTCGGAGTCCCTCTACGAGCAGTACTTC. Translation: CSARDSSESLYEQYF.

In this sample, this clonotype turned up a few times. The chain recombines TRBV20-1 with TRBJ1-1; D uncertain. V lost 1 base and J 8 bases, leaving 8 bases between the germline ends. CDR1 is DFQATT and CDR2 is SNEGSKA in the germline V gene (reference sequence). The CDR3 spans 11 residues. DNA of the CDR3: TGCAGTGCTAGAGTGCAGGTGGAAGCTTTCTTT. It is translated as CSARVQVEAFF.

This clonotype was picked up many times. V is TRBV6-1 and J is TRBJ2-3, with 15 bases identical to TRBD2. From germline, CDR1 is MNHNS and CDR2 SASEGT. CDR3 length: 15 residues. Germline trimming cut 8 bases from V and 4 bases from J; bases unmatched to any gene: 4. The CDR3 DNA sequence: TGTGCCAGCCCCGGGACTAGCGGGAGGTCAGATACGCAGTATTTT. It codes for CASPGTSGRSDTQYF.

This clonotype was picked up many times. The chain is built from TRBV2 and TRBJ2-1, with no clear D. V was cut by 2 bases and J by 0 bases, with 5 bases left in between. Germline V lookup: CDR1 SNHLY, CDR2 FYNNEI. This CDR3 comprises 14 residues. Written as DNA, the CDR3 is TGTGCCAGCAGTGAACTGAGCTCCTACAATGAGCAGTTCTTC. Amino acids: CASSELSSYNEQFF.

This clonotype showed up just a few times. The genes are TRBV11-2 and TRBJ2-2; 15 nucleotides agree with TRBD2. CDR3 length: 15 residues. Germline V gene sequence: CDR1 SGHAT, CDR2 FQNNGV. J lost 7 bases, V lost 8 bases, and 5 bases had no gene match. CDR3 DNA sequence: TGTGCCAGCCACCGGACTAGCGGGAGGGGCGGGGAGCTGTTTTTT. Translated, it gives CASHRTSGRGGELFF.

This clonotype was recorded at least ten times. In nucleotides, the CDR3 is TGTGCCAGCAGCTTATCGCAGAACACCGGGGAGCTGTTTTTT. It translates to CASSLSQNTGELFF. V usage is TRBV7-9 and J usage is TRBJ2-2; D call uncertain. Deletions cut 2 bases from V and 1 base from J, with 5 bases between. This CDR3 spans 14 amino acids. Germline V gene sequence: CDR1 SEHNR, CDR2 FQNEAQ (reference sequence).

For this clonotype: Since a much larger clone is just one base distant, this may be a read error. The rearrangement joins TRBV12-3 or TRBV12-4 to TRBJ1-2, with TRBD1 matching over 7 bases. This CDR3 contains 15 residues. The CDR3 nucleotides read TGTTCCAGCAGTTCCATTCCCCCTACAGGGGATGGCTACACCTTC. Protein product: CSSSSIPPTGDGYTF.

This clonotype was seen at least ten times. The V gene is TRBV29-1, the J gene TRBJ1-6, with D hard to call. Trimming stripped 8 bases from V and 4 bases from J, with 12 bases between. Germline lookup yields CDR1 SQVTM and CDR2 ANQGSEA. This CDR3 comprises 13 residues. The CDR3 reads CSSRTEYNSPLHF. The CDR3 bases are TGCAGCTCTCGGACTGAATATAATTCACCCCTCCACTTT.

This clonotype was seen repeatedly, ten times or more. This chain links TRBV29-1 with TRBJ2-2; D gene unclear. The V and J ends lost 1 base and 10 bases respectively, with 7 bases between them. The germline CDR1 and CDR2 sequences are SQVTM and ANQGSEA. This CDR3 region has 11 residues. This CDR3 is CSVEGGSELFF. The CDR3 nucleotides are TGCAGCGTTGAAGGGGGATCGGAGCTGTTTTTT.

This clonotype was detected ten times or more. The genes are TRBV6-2 or TRBV6-3 and TRBJ2-7, with D perhaps matching TRBD2 (6 bases). CDR1 is MNHEY and CDR2 is SVGEGT in the germline V gene. The V end lost 4 bases, the J end lost 3 bases, and 13 bases lay between the germline ends. CDR3 size: 14 residues. CDR3 sequence (DNA): TGTGCCAGCAGTTCCCCGGGACTTCGCTACGAGCAGTACTTC. Translation gives CASSSPGLRYEQYF.

The table lists this clonotype with many counts. The chain has TRBV20-1 and TRBJ2-4; no firm D call. The CDR3 length is 13 residues. The germline V gene encodes CDR1 DFQATT and CDR2 SNEGSKA (reference sequence). Trimming pared 6 bases from V and 5 bases from J, leaving 14 bases between. The chain's CDR3 is CSAEREPQNIQYF. CDR3 bases: TGCAGTGCCGAGCGAGAGCCGCAAAACATTCAGTACTTC.

The CDR3 region has the DNA TGTGCCAGCAGCTCAGTCAGGGGCCCACCCACCGGGGAGCTGTTTTTT. As protein: CASSSVRGPPTGELFF. The chain links TRBV11-2 to TRBJ2-2; D possibly corresponds to TRBD1 (6 bases). The CDR3 consists of 16 residues. CDR1 and CDR2 from the germline V gene are SGHAT and FQNNGV. Trimming shortened V by 4 bases and J by 4 bases, and 16 bases separated the two germline ends.

In its sample, this clonotype was seen a few times. This sequence joins TRBV12-3 or TRBV12-4 and TRBJ2-5; a possible D gene is TRBD2 (6 bases). The V gene lost 5 bases and the J gene lost 7 bases, with 14 bases spanning the gap. This CDR3 is built from 13 residues. In DNA form, the CDR3 reads TGTGCCAGCAGTCCCGAGTTCGGGGGGACCCAGTACTTC. It yields the protein CASSPEFGGTQYF.

This clonotype has at least ten counts. The chain links TRBV12-3 or TRBV12-4 to TRBJ2-1; 13 bases are shared with TRBD2. The CDR3 loop spans 17 amino acids. V was clipped by 1 base and J by 6 bases; unmatched bases: 6. CDR3 nucleotide sequence: TGTGCCAGCAGTTTAGTGAAGGGACTAGCGGGACTCAATGAGCAGTTCTTC. Its translation: CASSLVKGLAGLNEQFF.

This clonotype was seen ten or more times. The chain links TRBV5-1 to TRBJ1-2, with no clear D. The germline V and J ends were trimmed by 3 bases and 4 bases, with 7 bases remaining between them. The CDR3 sequence is 12 residues long. In germline, CDR1 is SGHRS, CDR2 YFSETQ. CDR3 loop: CASSYEGYGYTF. The DNA for the CDR3 is TGCGCCAGCAGCTACGAGGGCTATGGCTACACCTTC.

The J gene is TRBJ1-2, the V gene TRBV29-1; no firm D call. V dropped 4 bases and J dropped 8 bases, with 14 bases sitting between them. This CDR3 comprises 12 residues. The V gene's germline CDR1 is SQVTM and CDR2 ANQGSEA. CDR3 protein: CSVGSGAGGYTF. Here the CDR3 DNA reads TGCAGCGTTGGGTCGGGCGCTGGAGGCTACACCTTC.